The rows below give T cell receptor beta chains drawn from one sample of a study of T-cell reconstitution after alpha-beta-depleted transplantation in children. In TCRdb, the PCR reads were re-called with MiXCR into one record per CDR3 protein. The data contain 190,000 or so distinct CDR3 sequences, about 15% of them singletons. The sample here was PBMCs from the stem cell graft donor, taken from the stem cell graft. These receptors were obtained from a human donor who donated a stem cell graft to a child with acute lymphoblastic leukemia. CDR3s include the opening cysteine and the closing phenylalanine or tryptophan.

V gene: TRBV5-1
CDR3 protein: CASSLGEYRSYNEQFF

V gene: TRBV12-3/TRBV12-4
CDR3 protein: CASSYRGASYGYTF

V gene: TRBV16
CDR3 protein: CASSPTGRLGKNTQYF

V gene: TRBV29-1
CDR3 protein: CSVEGTVSYEQYF

V gene: TRBV7-2
CDR3 protein: CASSLMSRRGETQYF

V gene: TRBV4-1
CDR3 protein: CASSQDIQGAEKLFF

V gene: TRBV29-1
CDR3 protein: CSAHTGTEAFF

V gene: TRBV2
CDR3 protein: CASSFKREGPGNEQFF

V gene: TRBV28
CDR3 protein: CASSLPGQGDEKLFF

V gene: TRBV2
CDR3 protein: CASSEIRGYNEQFF

V gene: TRBV20-1
CDR3 protein: CSARTDRRVTEAFF

V gene: TRBV20-1
CDR3 protein: CSASRGSYGYTF

V gene: TRBV3-1
CDR3 protein: CASSQATGTNSYEQYF

V gene: TRBV6-5
CDR3 protein: CASSYSKGYEKLFF

V gene: TRBV13
CDR3 protein: CASSSRGSSYEQYF

V gene: TRBV12-3/TRBV12-4
CDR3 protein: CASSSSGESYQETQYF

V gene: TRBV7-2
CDR3 protein: CASSLVSGSLTDTQYF

V gene: TRBV11-2
CDR3 protein: CASSLQASGVPKNNEQFF

V gene: TRBV12-3/TRBV12-4
CDR3 protein: CASSLDSYLAEKSSGANVLTF

V gene: TRBV20-1
CDR3 protein: CSARRENTGELFF

V gene: TRBV19
CDR3 protein: CASSGTSGSSDTQYF